This T cell receptor beta chain is drawn from a study of blood T cell repertoires in COVID-19 (TCRdb year 2020). As for the study more broadly: The collaborator samples originated in the United States, Italy and Spain and spanned the acute and convalescent phases of COVID-19. The dataset comprised deeply sampled blood TCRbeta repertoires from subjects exposed to, actively infected with, or recovered from COVID-19. A de-identified subject ID, COVID-19 status, age in years and sex were almost always included in the sample metadata. HLA class I and class II types, where available, came from metadata supplied by the sample provider rather than from assay-based typing. A freely available public database, intended as a resource for researchers studying the immune response to SARS-CoV-2, is where the repertoires were released. The prospective study material was composed of cDNA or gDNA derived from T cells, B-cell-depleted T cells, or PBMCs. The samples were drawn from the first 160 participants of the ongoing ImmuneRACE study and from 1,254 subjects provided by 6 global collaborators. Results and caveats for the whole study, not just this receptor: The amount of clinical and demographic metadata varied by source and participant and was provided uncurated.

TCRbeta CDR3 regions were amplified from genomic DNA using the immunoSEQ Assay, a bias-controlled multiplex PCR. The paper's processing steps were these. The number of nucleated cells in each sample was estimated by amplification of reference gene primers within the assay. To quantify the absolute abundance of each unique TCRbeta CDR3 rearrangement, sequence reads were collapsed and filtered. For each sample, productive Simpson clonality was calculated as the square root of Simpson's diversity index over productive rearrangements. Not all clones reach the TCRdb copy of this immuneACCESS table, which keeps in-frame sequences only. Checked studies attribute under half of the gap to unresolved V genes and leave the rest unexplained. From that table come the V and J calls and clone size; the DNA was used to work out D and trimming. For this sample there are over 70,000 clones; 90% appear just once. The top ten constitute 3.5% to 5% of the sample.

To note about this clone: Its target antigen remains unknown. No base quality information exists; no much larger clone differs at one position.

The cysteine opens and the phenylalanine closes a CDR3 of 16 amino acids. Only the CDR3 part of the read is kept: 48 bases, read in frame from the first base. The junction shows trimming of 3 bases on V and 0 bases on J, and the gene matches do not reach 7 bases of it. For CDR1 and CDR2, the germline V gene (reference sequence) lists LNHNV and YYDKDF. Each collaborating institution followed its own protocols to collect whole blood in K2EDTA tubes. For TCRbeta analysis, collaborators shipped samples as frozen whole blood, isolated PBMCs, or DNA extracted from either of those sample types. The clonotype originates from a woman of 80 years or more with active or convalescent COVID-19. The sample consisted of peripheral blood. This chain joins TRBV15 to TRBJ1-2; TRBD1 fits 7 bases in the junction. The DNA sequence is TGTGCCACCAGCAGGCGGGAGGGGGCGCCTAACTATGGCTACACCTTC. It translates as CATSRREGAPNYGYTF.